These 7 T cell receptor beta chains share one sample of origin, sequenced in a study of blood T cells in healthy people across ages. Alongside a J-beta primer mix, a sample-barcoded 5' primer served in a second PCR lasting 7 to 11 cycles. TCRdb analysed the 5' RACE reads with MiXCR anew, one entry per CDR3 protein. The sample has around 1,500,000 distinct CDR3 sequences; approximately 30% are singletons. Sequencing was performed on blood. These receptor sequences come from a young woman in good health.

This clonotype was seen a few times. The V and J genes are TRBV20-1 and TRBJ2-2; 11 bases align to TRBD2. V trimming: 3 bases; J trimming: 6 bases; junction bases outside the gene matches: 9. This CDR3 spans 16 amino acids. Germline CDR1 DFQATT, CDR2 SNEGSKA (reference sequence). The CDR3 is CSASLGGLAGSGELFF. DNA for the CDR3: TGCAGTGCTAGCCTGGGCGGACTAGCGGGTTCCGGGGAGCTGTTTTTT.

This clonotype was observed a handful of times. This chain connects TRBV12-3 or TRBV12-4 to TRBJ1-1, with D possibly being TRBD1 (5 bases). CDR3 length equals 14 residues. V lost 7 bases, J lost 4 bases, and 16 bases lay in between. CDR3 residues: CASTIGVRGTEAFF. The DNA for the CDR3 is TGTGCCAGCACAATAGGGGTTAGAGGCACTGAAGCTTTCTTT.

This clonotype was observed at least ten times. The CDR3 is CASSLVRAPYNEQFF. CDR3 nucleotides: TGTGCCAGCAGCTTAGTGAGGGCCCCCTACAATGAGCAGTTCTTC. The gene calls are TRBV11-3 and TRBJ2-1, with a weak D call TRBD2 (5 bases). The CDR3 is 15 amino acids. Trimming pared 1 base from V and 2 bases from J, leaving 9 bases between. Per germline, CDR1 SGHNT and CDR2 YENEEA.

This clonotype occurred once. This chain links TRBV6-1 with TRBJ2-1; 12 bases match TRBD2. The junction had 13 bases not matched to a gene; V was cut back by 1 base and J by 6 bases. Germline assignment: CDR1 MNHNS and CDR2 SASEGT. The CDR3 length is 19 residues. The CDR3 coding sequence is TGTGCCAGCAGTGAAGGTCCCGAACTAGCGGGGGGAATGGGCAATGAGCAGTTCTTC. As protein: CASSEGPELAGGMGNEQFF.

This clonotype has at least ten counts. The chain joins TRBV7-3 to TRBJ2-1, with 14 bases aligning to TRBD2. The CDR3 is 19 residues long. The junction had 15 bases not matched to a gene; V was cut back by 4 bases and J by 7 bases. The germline gives CDR1 SGHTA, CDR2 FQGTGA. The CDR3 coding sequence is TGTGCCAGCAGCTCTCCCCTGACTAGCGGGGGGGCGGGGTGGAATGAGCAGTTCTTC. Amino acids: CASSSPLTSGGAGWNEQFF.

The rearrangement joins TRBV12-3 or TRBV12-4 to TRBJ2-7; 8 nucleotides line up with TRBD1. The CDR3 length is 14 residues. V shed 4 bases, J shed 6 bases, and the junction held 8 bases outside the gene matches. The CDR3 region has the DNA TGTGCCAGCAGTTATAATTACAGGGGGTTCGAGCAGTACTTC. This translates into CASSYNYRGFEQYF.

This chain links TRBV7-9 with TRBJ2-1, with a tentative D call TRBD1 (6 bases). The CDR3 totals 17 residues. The V end was cut by 0 bases, the J end by 5 bases, with 17 bases between. CDR1 is SEHNR, CDR2 FQNEAQ, per germline (reference sequence). The CDR3 DNA sequence: TGTGCCAGCAGCTTAGCTGCTACAGGGCTGGTCAACAATGAGCAGTTCTTC. Its translation: CASSLAATGLVNNEQFF. The full variable domain, with the rest looked up from reference TRBV7-9 and TRBJ2-1, is DTGVSQNPRHKITKRGQNVTFRCDPISEHNRLYWYRQTLGQGPEFLTYFQNEAQLEKSRLLSDRFSAERPKGSFSTLEIQRTEQGDSAMYLCASSLAATGLVNNEQFFGPGTRLTVL.